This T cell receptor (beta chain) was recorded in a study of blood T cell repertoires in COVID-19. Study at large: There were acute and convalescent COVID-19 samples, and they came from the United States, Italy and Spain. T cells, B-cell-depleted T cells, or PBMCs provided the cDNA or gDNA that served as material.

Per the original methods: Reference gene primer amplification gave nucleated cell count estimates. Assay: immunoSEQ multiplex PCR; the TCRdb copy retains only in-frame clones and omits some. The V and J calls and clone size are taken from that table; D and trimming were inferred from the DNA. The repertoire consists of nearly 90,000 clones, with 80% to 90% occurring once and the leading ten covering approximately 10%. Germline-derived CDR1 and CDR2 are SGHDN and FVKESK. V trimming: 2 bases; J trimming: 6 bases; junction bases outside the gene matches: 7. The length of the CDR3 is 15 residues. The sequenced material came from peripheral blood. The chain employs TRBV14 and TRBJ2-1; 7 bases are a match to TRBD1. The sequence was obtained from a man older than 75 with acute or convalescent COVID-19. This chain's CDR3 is CASSQRGGSFNEQFF. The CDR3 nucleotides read TGTGCCAGCAGCCAAAGAGGGGGCAGTTTCAATGAGCAGTTCTTC.